This T cell receptor beta chain was recorded in a study of OX40 agonist ivuxolimab in advanced cancers. This CDR3 region has 15 residues. Germline CDR1 and CDR2: MDHEN and SYDVKM. Trimming removed 4 bases at V and 5 bases at J, with 17 bases between. Clones were sequenced by immunoSEQ multiplex PCR, and TCRdb holds only the in-frame ones, with some missing. Of roughly 73,000 clones listed, about 82% are singletons. V usage is TRBV28 and J usage is TRBJ2-5; D tentatively reads TRBD1 or TRBD2 (6 bases each). The material sequenced was CD4+ or CD8+ T cells sorted from blood, taken in a trial of the OX40 agonist ivuxolimab. This receptor was obtained from an adult with an advanced solid tumor such as melanoma, head and neck, liver or kidney cancer. CDR3 nucleotides: TGTGCCAGCAGTTCCATCGGGGGCCCTGGGGAGACCCAGTACTTC. This sequence encodes CASSSIGGPGETQYF.